What follows describes a single TCR beta chain. Its antigen remains unidentified. Naive CD8 populations comprised CD45RO-negative cells positively selected for CCR7, excluding terminally differentiated effector memory CD45RA+ cells. Each donor was a Caucasian adult residing in Nashville, Tennessee. The data derive from a study of shared clonotypes between healthy human individuals. The test was conducted at deep level. Assay used: immunoSEQ multiplex PCR; TCRdb lists only in-frame clones, some missing. The sample gives around 2.1 million clones, 93% of which show up once; over 1.5% is in the top ten. Study-wide findings and caveats: Non-shared clonotypes displayed generation probabilities falling below those of clonotypes present in all four donors.

This sequence was found in a young man in good health. Some clones in this sample may be carry-over from other donors' samples. Sequenced input: naive CD8+ T cells from PBMCs.

CDR3 bases: TGTGCCAGCAGCTTGGTCAGAATGAACACTGAAGCTTTCTTT. It specifies CASSLVRMNTEAFF. This chain connects TRBV7-9 to TRBJ1-1, with D unclear. V lost 3 bases to trimming and J lost 0 bases, with 8 bases between them. The CDR3 contains 14 residues. The germline gives CDR1 SEHNR, CDR2 FQNEAQ (reference sequence).